The present TCR beta chain was sequenced within a study of cytotoxic CD8 clonotypes in ibrutinib-treated CLL. This clone has a count of ten or more. Sequencing used immunoSEQ multiplex PCR; TCRdb keeps in-frame clones, though not all of them. This sample has around 76,000 clones, with approximately 87% found just once. The source material was PBMCs, sampled after 24 months of ibrutinib treatment. The clonotype comes from a human donor with chronic lymphocytic leukemia.

The chain's CDR3 is CASSLGRLANTGELFF. The CDR3, as DNA: TGTGCCAGCAGCTTAGGCCGACTCGCGAACACCGGGGAGCTGTTTTTT. The genes are TRBV11-2 and TRBJ2-2; D is undetermined. The CDR3 is 16 amino acids. Germline loops: CDR1 SGHAT, CDR2 FQNNGV. V lost 1 base and J lost 0, with 9 bases in between.